This passage covers 2 T cell receptor beta chains from one sample sequenced in a study of cytomegalovirus exposure and HLA in healthy donors. In the PCR, 60 Vbeta and 13 Jbeta primers were used. Using immunoSEQ multiplex PCR, the repertoire was profiled, and TCRdb retains in-frame clones only, with some absent. The data show roughly 98,000 clones, 65% to 85% seen once. The source material was PBMCs. The receptors derive from a woman in her 70s in good health and CMV-seropositive.

The rearrangement links TRBV29-1 to TRBJ1-2; D possibly corresponds to TRBD1 (6 bases). The V and J ends lost 6 bases and 4 bases respectively, with 12 bases between them. CDR1 is SQVTM, CDR2 ANQGSEA, per germline. The CDR3 is 12 amino acids. Here the CDR3 DNA reads TGCAGCGTAGAACAGGGTTCCTATGGCTACACCTTC. It yields the protein CSVEQGSYGYTF.

Only a few counts were recorded for this clone. V gene TRBV28 combines with J gene TRBJ1-5, with D perhaps TRBD1 (6 bases). The CDR3 loop spans 16 amino acids. Germline lookup yields CDR1 MDHEN and CDR2 SYDVKM. The V end was cut by 5 bases, the J end by 3 bases, with 17 bases between. CDR3 bases: TGTGCCAGCAGTCGCGCCGGGACAACGAACAATCAGCCCCAGCATTTT. It encodes CASSRAGTTNNQPQHF.